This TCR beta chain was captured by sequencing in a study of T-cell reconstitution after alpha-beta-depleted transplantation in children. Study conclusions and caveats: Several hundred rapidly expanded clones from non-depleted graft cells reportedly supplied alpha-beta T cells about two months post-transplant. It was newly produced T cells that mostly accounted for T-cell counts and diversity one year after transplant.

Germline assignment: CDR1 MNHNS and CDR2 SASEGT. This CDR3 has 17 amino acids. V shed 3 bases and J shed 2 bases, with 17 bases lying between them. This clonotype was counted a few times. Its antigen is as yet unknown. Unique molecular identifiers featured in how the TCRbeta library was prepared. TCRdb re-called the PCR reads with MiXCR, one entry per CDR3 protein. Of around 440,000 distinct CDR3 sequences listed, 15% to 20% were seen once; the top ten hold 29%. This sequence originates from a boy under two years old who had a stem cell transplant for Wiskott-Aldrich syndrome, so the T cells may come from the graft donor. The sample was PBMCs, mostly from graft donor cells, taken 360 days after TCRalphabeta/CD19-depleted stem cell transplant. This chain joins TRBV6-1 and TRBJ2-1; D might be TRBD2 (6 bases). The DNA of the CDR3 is TGTGCCAGCAGTGATCGGGGCGGCGGACTAACCTACAATGAGCAGTTCTTC. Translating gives CASSDRGGGLTYNEQFF.